The 32 T cell receptor beta chains listed next were all sequenced from one sample in a study of cytomegalovirus exposure and HLA in healthy donors. With 60 Vbeta and 13 Jbeta primers, the PCR was carried out. Sequencing used immunoSEQ multiplex PCR; TCRdb keeps in-frame clones, though not all of them. This repertoire shows 150,000 to 200,000 clones, roughly 80% found once; its top ten account for about 3.8%. Sequenced: PBMCs. All receptors come from a man between 45 and 60 years old in good health and CMV-seronegative.

This sequence joins TRBV29-1 and TRBJ1-1; possible D gene TRBD1, 5 bases. The germline V and J ends were trimmed by 4 bases and 13 bases, with 10 bases remaining between them. The CDR3 is made up of 9 amino acids. Germline CDR1 is SQVTM and CDR2 is ANQGSEA. The CDR3 DNA follows: TGCAGCGTTGGTCCCAGGGATTTCTTT. This encodes CSVGPRDFF.

The chain links TRBV7-2 to TRBJ2-3; 8 bases align to TRBD2. Germline V gene sequence: CDR1 SGHTA, CDR2 FQGNSA. CDR3 size: 16 residues. V was pared by 1 base and J by 4 bases, with 7 bases of the junction left unmatched. CDR3 sequence: CASSLGGLAGADTQYF. Written as DNA, the CDR3 is TGTGCCAGCAGCTTAGGCGGACTAGCTGGGGCAGATACGCAGTATTTT.

The V and J genes are TRBV7-8 and TRBJ1-5, with a tentative D call TRBD1 (5 bases). The CDR3 runs to 15 residues. The V end was cut by 6 bases, the J end by 1 base, with 13 bases between. Germline lookup yields CDR1 SGHVS and CDR2 FQNEAQ. CDR3: CASSRQQLSNQPQHF. For the CDR3, the DNA is TGTGCCAGCAGTCGACAGCAACTGAGCAATCAGCCCCAGCATTTT.

This chain joins TRBV11-3 and TRBJ2-1; D unresolved. CDR3 length: 13 residues. With 5 bases removed from V and 2 bases from J, the gap between germline ends came to 7 bases. Germline V lookup: CDR1 SGHNT, CDR2 YENEEA. The CDR3 DNA follows: TGTGCCAGCAGCCTCGGTACCTACAATGAGCAGTTCTTC. Residues: CASSLGTYNEQFF.

The chain combines TRBV4-2 with TRBJ1-2; tentative D call: TRBD1 (5 bases). The CDR3 covers 14 residues. Germline V CDR1 and CDR2: LGHNA, YNFKEQ. Trimming stripped 7 bases from V and 6 bases from J, with 18 bases between. CDR3 amino acids: CASNVDRPADGYTF. DNA for the CDR3: TGTGCCAGCAATGTTGACAGACCCGCTGATGGCTACACCTTC.

The V call is TRBV14, the J call TRBJ1-4, with D maybe TRBD1 (6 bases). Germline CDR1 is SGHDN and CDR2 is FVKESK. V was pared by 0 bases and J by 6 bases, with 14 bases between. The CDR3 has 16 amino acids. CDR3 coding DNA: TGTGCCAGCAGCCAAGATGGTTGGGGGCAAGATGAAAAACTGTTTTTT. Its protein product is CASSQDGWGQDEKLFF.

The chain has TRBV4-2 and TRBJ2-2; 8 positions match TRBD1. V shed 6 bases and J 5 bases; nucleotides not matched to a gene: 11. Germline-derived CDR1 and CDR2 are LGHNA and YNFKEQ. The CDR3 spans 16 residues. The CDR3 here is CASRREDRDRTGELFF. Here the CDR3 DNA reads TGTGCCAGCAGACGTGAGGACAGGGATAGGACCGGGGAGCTGTTTTTT.

The V and J genes are TRBV25-1 and TRBJ1-6; 8 bases agree with TRBD1. J lost 7 bases, V lost 0 bases, and 5 bases had no gene match. Germline CDR1 reads MGHDK; CDR2 reads SYGVNS. The CDR3 is 16 amino acids. For the CDR3, the DNA is TGTGCCAGCAGTGAATACACCGGGACAGGCAATTCACCCCTCCACTTT. It encodes CASSEYTGTGNSPLHF.

The chain has TRBV30 and TRBJ2-1; no firm D call. Between the trimmed V and J ends, which lost 0 bases and 9 bases, there was a span of 21 bases. From germline, CDR1 is GTSNPN and CDR2 SVGIG (reference sequence). The CDR3 contains 16 residues. The chain's CDR3 is CAWSVLPIGTNFEQFF. CDR3 nucleotide sequence: TGTGCCTGGAGTGTGCTCCCTATCGGAACTAACTTTGAGCAGTTCTTC.

This chain links TRBV2 with TRBJ1-2; D is ambiguous. Trimming stripped 4 bases from V and 4 bases from J, with 7 bases between. CDR1 is SNHLY and CDR2 is FYNNEI in the germline V gene. This CDR3 contains 12 residues. The CDR3 sequence is CASSADTYGYTF. The CDR3 region has the DNA TGTGCCAGCAGTGCCGACACCTATGGCTACACCTTC.

This clone is a singleton in its sample. The chain is built from TRBV29-1 and TRBJ2-1; D remains unclear. CDR3 length: 13 amino acids. Germline CDR1 reads SQVTM; CDR2 reads ANQGSEA. Trimming stripped 6 bases from V and 12 bases from J, with 21 bases between. CDR3 bases: TGCAGCGTACTCACCTCCACCGTCGCCGGGCAGTTCTTC. Translated: CSVLTSTVAGQFF.

The V call is TRBV2, the J call TRBJ2-3, with D perhaps matching TRBD2 (6 bases). The V end lost 7 bases, the J end lost 5 bases, and 16 bases lay between the germline ends. CDR3 size: 14 residues. CDR1 is SNHLY, CDR2 FYNNEI, per germline. The CDR3 DNA reads TGTGCCAGCACCCTGGAGGGGCCAGTAGATACGCAGTATTTT. Translation gives CASTLEGPVDTQYF.

For this clone: Other DNA sequences from this sample encode an identical CDR3 as well. The V and J genes are TRBV4-1 and TRBJ2-5; D possibly corresponds to TRBD2 (5 bases). CDR1 and CDR2 (germline): MGHRA, YSYEKL. The CDR3 runs 15 residues. V was clipped by 0 bases and J by 1 base, with 9 bases between them. The CDR3 loop reads CASSQDRGLQETQYF. The CDR3 nucleotides read TGCGCCAGCAGCCAAGATAGAGGACTCCAAGAGACCCAGTACTTC.

The sample holds one count of this clone. This chain's CDR3 is CASRPDSTYEQYF. The DNA for the CDR3 is TGTGCCAGCAGACCCGACAGTACCTACGAGCAGTACTTC. V is TRBV6-5 and J is TRBJ2-7; a weak D match, TRBD1 (5 bases). Germline values: CDR1 MNHEY, CDR2 SVGAGI. Trimming took 6 bases from V and 2 from J, leaving 11 bases between them. This CDR3 is 13 amino acids long.

The rearrangement joins TRBV9 to TRBJ1-6, with D maybe TRBD1 (6 bases). This CDR3 contains 16 residues. The V gene's germline CDR1 is SGDLS and CDR2 YYNGEE. V was trimmed by 4 bases and J by 7 bases, leaving 18 bases between them. The CDR3 loop reads CASSLTSGVDNSPLHF. CDR3 nucleotide sequence: TGTGCCAGCAGCCTCACCTCAGGGGTGGACAATTCACCCCTCCACTTT.

The chain carries TRBV18 and TRBJ1-3, with 8 bases identical to TRBD1. The CDR3 totals 16 residues. Trimming took 6 bases from V and 0 from J; bases not matched to a gene: 7. Germline CDR1 is KGHSH and CDR2 is LQKENI. The CDR3 nucleotides read TGTGCCAGCTCCACAGGGGGACCCTTCTCTGGAAACACCATATATTTT. It translates to CASSTGGPFSGNTIYF.

This clone came up a few times. The chain combines TRBV19 with TRBJ2-5, with 7 positions matching TRBD1. In germline, CDR1 is LNHDA, CDR2 SQIVND (reference sequence). V was pared by 7 bases and J by 2 bases, with 7 bases of the junction left unmatched. The length of the CDR3 is 14 residues. In nucleotides, the CDR3 is TGTGCCAGTACCAGAGGGGACAGTCAAGAGACCCAGTACTTC. Its translation: CASTRGDSQETQYF.

This clone came up once. At the DNA level, this CDR3 is encoded by other sequences in the same sample as well. The rearrangement joins TRBV9 to TRBJ1-6; 10 bases match TRBD1. V dropped 4 bases and J dropped 0; count of bases not matched to a gene: 4. This CDR3 comprises 17 residues. CDR1 SGDLS and CDR2 YYNGEE come from the germline V gene. CDR3 nucleotide sequence: TGTGCCAGCAGCCCGGGACAGGGGAGCTCCTATAATTCACCCCTCCACTTT. This sequence encodes CASSPGQGSSYNSPLHF.

This rearrangement joins TRBV30 to TRBJ1-2, with TRBD1 matching 8 bases. The J segment lost 6 bases and the V segment lost 5 bases, leaving 11 bases of the junction unmatched. The germline V gene has CDR1 GTSNPN and CDR2 SVGIG (reference sequence). The CDR3 totals 14 residues. The CDR3 region is CAWEMGTGGNGYTF. The CDR3 bases are TGTGCCTGGGAAATGGGTACAGGGGGAAATGGCTACACCTTC.

The V gene is TRBV5-6, the J gene TRBJ2-5; D is uncertain. The CDR3 runs to 14 residues. In germline, CDR1 is SGHDT, CDR2 YYEEEE. The V and J ends lost 4 bases and 1 base respectively, with 11 bases between them. This chain's CDR3 is CASSPWLAQETQYF. The CDR3 bases are TGTGCCAGCAGCCCATGGTTGGCCCAAGAGACCCAGTACTTC.

As regards this clone: At one end, the junction sequence differs from germline, possibly due to a read error. This chain links TRBV7-9 with TRBJ1-1; possible D gene TRBD1, 5 bases. Germline lookup yields CDR1 SEHNR and CDR2 FQNEAQ (reference sequence). There are 14 residues in the CDR3. The CDR3 sequence: CASRLQGMNTGAFF. CDR3 nucleotide sequence: TGTGCCTCAAGACTCCAGGGAATGAACACTGGAGCTTTCTTT.

The rearrangement links TRBV27 to TRBJ1-2; D is perhaps TRBD1 (5 bases). V gave up 3 bases and J gave up 2 bases, with 13 bases separating them. The CDR3 totals 15 residues. CDR1 and CDR2 from the germline V gene are MNHEY and SMNVEV (reference sequence). CDR3 region: CASSLVWGANYGYTF. The CDR3 coding sequence is TGTGCCAGCAGTTTGGTGTGGGGCGCCAACTATGGCTACACCTTC.

The chain has TRBV6-1 and TRBJ2-5, with TRBD2 as a possible D gene (5 bases). Germline V CDR1 and CDR2: MNHNS, SASEGT. This CDR3 has 13 amino acids. The ends were cut back, 2 bases at V and 5 bases at J, with 9 bases in the middle. In DNA, the CDR3 is TGTGCCAGCAGTGAAACTAGGAGGGAGACCCAGTACTTC. Encoded protein: CASSETRRETQYF.

The chain couples TRBV7-9 to TRBJ2-5, with D possibly matching TRBD2 (6 bases). Trimming removed 8 bases at V and 5 bases at J, with 12 bases between. This CDR3 has 12 amino acids. Per germline, CDR1 SEHNR and CDR2 FQNEAQ (reference sequence). This CDR3 is CASEAGRETQYF. The CDR3 bases are TGTGCCAGCGAGGCGGGGCGGGAGACCCAGTACTTC.

The chain combines TRBV19 with TRBJ1-2; D ambiguous. Trimming removed 3 bases at V and 8 bases at J, with 22 bases between. Germline V gene lookup returns CDR1 LNHDA and CDR2 SQIVND (reference sequence). CDR3 size: 16 residues. CDR3 in DNA: TGTGCCAGTAGTATTACCCCCCCCTCAGCAGAGAGGGGCTACACCTTC. It translates to CASSITPPSAERGYTF.

The rearrangement links TRBV18 to TRBJ1-6; possibly TRBD1 for D (6 bases). V was clipped by 5 bases and J by 7 bases, with 12 bases between them. The germline gives CDR1 KGHSH, CDR2 LQKENI. The CDR3 has 14 amino acids. CDR3 region: CASSRETGNSPLHF. The CDR3 DNA reads as TGTGCCAGCTCAAGGGAAACAGGGAATTCACCCCTCCACTTT.

The chain recombines TRBV19 with TRBJ2-3; unclear D gene. Trimming removed 5 bases from V and 0 bases from J, with 12 bases in between. The CDR3 runs to 15 residues. CDR1 and CDR2 (germline): LNHDA, SQIVND (reference sequence). DNA of the CDR3: TGTGCCAGTAGTCCTACAGACCCTAGCACAGATACGCAGTATTTT. It specifies CASSPTDPSTDTQYF.

The gene calls are TRBV27 and TRBJ1-4; 10 bases fit TRBD1. J was trimmed by 1 base and V by 5 bases; bases with no gene match: 4. The CDR3 spans 16 residues. Germline V gives CDR1 MNHEY, CDR2 SMNVEV (reference sequence). CDR3 in DNA: TGTGCCAGCAGTCCCCGGACAGGGGGAACTAATGAAAAACTGTTTTTT. This sequence encodes CASSPRTGGTNEKLFF.

This chain uses TRBV9 with TRBJ1-1; D is undetermined. Germline lookup yields CDR1 SGDLS and CDR2 YYNGEE. V was trimmed by 4 bases and J by 7 bases, leaving 14 bases between them. This CDR3 spans 13 amino acids. CDR3 sequence reads: CASSSRSADEAFF. CDR3 nucleotide sequence: TGTGCCAGCAGCTCTCGGAGCGCGGATGAAGCTTTCTTT.

The chain employs TRBV10-3 and TRBJ1-5; D is perhaps TRBD1 (5 bases). Germline V gene data show CDR1 as ENHRY and CDR2 as SYGVKD. This CDR3 has 15 amino acids. Trimming stripped 5 bases from V and 7 bases from J, with 18 bases between. The CDR3 DNA sequence: TGTGCCATCAGTCCTGGGGGGGTATTATTACAGCCCCAGCATTTT. Translated: CAISPGGVLLQPQHF.

The chain combines TRBV15 with TRBJ1-2; D is perhaps TRBD1 (5 bases). This CDR3 region has 15 residues. Germline V gives CDR1 LNHNV, CDR2 YYDKDF (reference sequence). The ends were cut back, 0 bases at V and 3 bases at J, with 11 bases in the middle. The CDR3 loop is CATSRDGGRDYGYTF. For the CDR3, the DNA is TGTGCCACCAGCAGAGATGGTGGCAGGGACTATGGCTACACCTTC.

This clone was found once. The chain links TRBV4-1 to TRBJ2-7; no reliable D call. Looked up from germline, CDR1 is MGHRA and CDR2 is YSYEKL. This CDR3 contains 15 residues. V was clipped by 0 bases and J by 0 bases, with 9 bases between them. This CDR3 is CASSQDLPFSYEQYF. The CDR3 nucleotides read TGCGCCAGCAGCCAAGATCTACCGTTCTCCTACGAGCAGTACTTC.